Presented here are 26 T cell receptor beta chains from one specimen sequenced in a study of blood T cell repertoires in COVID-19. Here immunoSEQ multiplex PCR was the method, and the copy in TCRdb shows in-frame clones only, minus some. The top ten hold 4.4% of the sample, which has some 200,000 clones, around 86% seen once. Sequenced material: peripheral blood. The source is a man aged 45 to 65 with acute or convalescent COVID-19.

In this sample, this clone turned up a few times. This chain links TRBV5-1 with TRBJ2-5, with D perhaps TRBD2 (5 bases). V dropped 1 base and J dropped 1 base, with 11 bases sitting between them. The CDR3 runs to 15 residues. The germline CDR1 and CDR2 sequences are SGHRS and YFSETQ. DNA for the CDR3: TGCGCCAGCAGCTTGATGCTTGGGAGCCAAGAGACCCAGTACTTC. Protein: CASSLMLGSQETQYF.

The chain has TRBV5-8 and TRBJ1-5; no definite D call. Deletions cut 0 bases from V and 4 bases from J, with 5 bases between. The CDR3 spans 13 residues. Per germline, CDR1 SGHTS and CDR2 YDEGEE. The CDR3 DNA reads TGTGCCAGCAGCTTGGGAGATAATCAGCCCCAGCATTTT. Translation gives CASSLGDNQPQHF.

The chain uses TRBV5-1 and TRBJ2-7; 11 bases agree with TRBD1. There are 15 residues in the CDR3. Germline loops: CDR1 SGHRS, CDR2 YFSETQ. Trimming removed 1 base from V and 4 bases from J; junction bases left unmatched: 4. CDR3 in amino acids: CASSLFGTGGYEQYF. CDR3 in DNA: TGCGCCAGCAGCTTGTTCGGGACAGGGGGGTACGAGCAGTACTTC.

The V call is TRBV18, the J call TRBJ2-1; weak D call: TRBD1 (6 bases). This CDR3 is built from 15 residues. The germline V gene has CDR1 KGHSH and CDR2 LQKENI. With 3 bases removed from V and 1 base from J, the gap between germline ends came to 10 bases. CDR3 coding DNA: TGTGCCAGCTCACCGACAGGCCCTTCCTACAATGAGCAGTTCTTC. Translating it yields CASSPTGPSYNEQFF.

CDR3 sequence (DNA): TGTGCCAGCAGTGAACAGGGGGATCGCTACGAGCAGTACTTC. As protein: CASSEQGDRYEQYF. The V call is TRBV2, the J call TRBJ2-7; TRBD1 matches 7 bases. Germline assignment: CDR1 SNHLY and CDR2 FYNNEI. This CDR3 contains 14 residues. Trimming cost V 2 bases and J 3 bases; bases outside gene matches: 4.

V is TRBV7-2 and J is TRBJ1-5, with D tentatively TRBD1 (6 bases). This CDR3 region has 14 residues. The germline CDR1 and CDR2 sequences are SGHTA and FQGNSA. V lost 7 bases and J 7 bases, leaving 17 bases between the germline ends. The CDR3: CASTDTGIQQPQHF. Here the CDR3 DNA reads TGTGCCAGCACCGATACAGGGATTCAGCAGCCCCAGCATTTT.

CDR3 in amino acids: CASSATENSNQPQHF. For the CDR3, the DNA is TGTGCCAGCAGTGCCACAGAAAATAGCAATCAGCCCCAGCATTTT. This chain connects TRBV2 to TRBJ1-5; D is unresolved. The germline CDR1 and CDR2 sequences are SNHLY and FYNNEI. V was shortened by 4 bases and J by 0 bases, with 10 bases between the two germline ends. The CDR3 totals 15 residues.

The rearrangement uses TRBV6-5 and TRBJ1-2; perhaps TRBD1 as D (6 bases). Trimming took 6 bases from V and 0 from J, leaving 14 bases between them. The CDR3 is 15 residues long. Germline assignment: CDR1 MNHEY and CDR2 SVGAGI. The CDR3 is CASSQDRKANYGYTF. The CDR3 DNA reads TGTGCCAGCAGCCAAGACAGGAAGGCTAACTATGGCTACACCTTC.

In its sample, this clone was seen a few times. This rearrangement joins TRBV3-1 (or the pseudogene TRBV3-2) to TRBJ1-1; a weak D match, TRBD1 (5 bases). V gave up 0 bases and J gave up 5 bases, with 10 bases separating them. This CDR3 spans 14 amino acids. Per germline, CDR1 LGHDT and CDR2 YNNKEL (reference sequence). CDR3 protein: CASSQDTQGTEAFF. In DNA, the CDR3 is TGTGCCAGCAGCCAAGACACGCAGGGAACTGAAGCTTTCTTT.

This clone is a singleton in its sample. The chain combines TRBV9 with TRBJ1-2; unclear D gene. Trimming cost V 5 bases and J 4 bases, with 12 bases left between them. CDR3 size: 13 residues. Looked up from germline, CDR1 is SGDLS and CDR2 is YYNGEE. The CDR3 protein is CASSLTTLYGYTF. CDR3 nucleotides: TGTGCCAGCAGTCTAACTACCCTCTATGGCTACACCTTC.

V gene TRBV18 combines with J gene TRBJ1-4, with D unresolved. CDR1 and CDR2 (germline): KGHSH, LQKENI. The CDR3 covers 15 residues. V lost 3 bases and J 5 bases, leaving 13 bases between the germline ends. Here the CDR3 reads CASSPDGGRNEKLFF. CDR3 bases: TGTGCCAGCTCACCCGACGGAGGTAGAAATGAAAAACTGTTTTTT.

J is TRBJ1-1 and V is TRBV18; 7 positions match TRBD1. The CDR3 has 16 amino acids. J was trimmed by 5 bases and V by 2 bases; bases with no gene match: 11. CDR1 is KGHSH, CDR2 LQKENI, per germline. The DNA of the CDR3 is TGTGCCAGCTCACCATTATCGCCAGGGGGGCGGACTGAAGCTTTCTTT. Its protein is CASSPLSPGGRTEAFF.

The CDR3 coding sequence is TGTGCCAGTAGCCGACAGGGCTTTAATTCACCCCTCCACTTT. Translated, it gives CASSRQGFNSPLHF. V is TRBV19 and J is TRBJ1-6, with 7 positions matching TRBD1. The germline V gene encodes CDR1 LNHDA and CDR2 SQIVND (reference sequence). CDR3 length: 14 residues. V gave up 6 bases and J gave up 6 bases; unmatched junction bases: 5.

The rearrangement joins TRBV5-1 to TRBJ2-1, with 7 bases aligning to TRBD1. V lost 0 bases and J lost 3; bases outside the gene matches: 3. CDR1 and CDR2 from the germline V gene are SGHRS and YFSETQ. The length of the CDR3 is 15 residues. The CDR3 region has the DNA TGCGCCAGCAGCTTGGGACAGGGTTTCTACAATGAGCAGTTCTTC. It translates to CASSLGQGFYNEQFF.

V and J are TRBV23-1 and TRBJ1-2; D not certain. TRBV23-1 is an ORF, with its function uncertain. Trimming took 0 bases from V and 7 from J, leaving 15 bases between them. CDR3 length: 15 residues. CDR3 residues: CASSQSGIRGSGYTF. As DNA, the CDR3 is TGCGCCAGCAGTCAATCCGGCATCCGGGGATCTGGCTACACCTTC.

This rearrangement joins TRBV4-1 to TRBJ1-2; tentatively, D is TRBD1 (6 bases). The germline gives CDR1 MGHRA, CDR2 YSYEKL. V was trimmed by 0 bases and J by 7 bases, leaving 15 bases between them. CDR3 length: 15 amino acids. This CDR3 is CASSQDSGQIFGYTF. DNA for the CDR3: TGCGCCAGCAGCCAAGATTCCGGACAGATTTTTGGCTACACCTTC.

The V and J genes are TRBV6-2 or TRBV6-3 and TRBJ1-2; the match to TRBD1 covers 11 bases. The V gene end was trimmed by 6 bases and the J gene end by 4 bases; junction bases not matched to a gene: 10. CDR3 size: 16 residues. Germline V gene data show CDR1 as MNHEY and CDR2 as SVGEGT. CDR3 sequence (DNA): TGTGCCAGCAGCCCCGCCCCGGGACAGGGGGGCTATGGCTACACCTTC. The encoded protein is CASSPAPGQGGYGYTF.

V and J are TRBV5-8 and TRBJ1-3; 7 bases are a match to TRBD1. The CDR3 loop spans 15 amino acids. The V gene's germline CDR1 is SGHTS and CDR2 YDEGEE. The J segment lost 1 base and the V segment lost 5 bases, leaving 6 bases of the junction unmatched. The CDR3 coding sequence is TGTGCCAGCAGTTTTACAGGGGTTTCTGGAAACACCATATATTTT. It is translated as CASSFTGVSGNTIYF.

The DNA for the CDR3 is TGTGCCAGCAGCCAAGATAGAGGGAGCGGCTACACCTTC. It yields the protein CASSQDRGSGYTF. The chain carries TRBV3-1 (or the pseudogene TRBV3-2) and TRBJ1-2; D remains ambiguous. Per the germline V gene, CDR1 is LGHDT and CDR2 is YNNKEL (reference sequence). The CDR3 runs to 13 residues. Trimming pared 0 bases from V and 8 bases from J, leaving 10 bases between.

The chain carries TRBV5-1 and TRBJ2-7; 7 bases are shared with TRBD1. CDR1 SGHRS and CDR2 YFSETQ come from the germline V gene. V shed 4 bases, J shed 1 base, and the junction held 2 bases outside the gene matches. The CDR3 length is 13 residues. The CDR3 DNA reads TGCGCCAGCAGCAGGACAGGTTCCTACGAGCAGTACTTC. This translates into CASSRTGSYEQYF. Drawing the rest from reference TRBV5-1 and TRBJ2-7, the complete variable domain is KAGVTQTPRYLIKTRGQQVTLSCSPISGHRSVSWYQQTPGQGLQFLFEYFSETQRNKGNFPGRFSGRQFSNSRSEMNVSTLELGDSALYLCASSRTGSYEQYFGPGTRLTVT.

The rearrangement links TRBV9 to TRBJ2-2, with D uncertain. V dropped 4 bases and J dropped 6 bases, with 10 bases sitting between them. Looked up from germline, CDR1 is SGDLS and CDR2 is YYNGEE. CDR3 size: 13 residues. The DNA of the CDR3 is TGTGCCAGCAGCCCTACCCCGGCCGGGGAGCTGTTTTTT. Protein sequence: CASSPTPAGELFF.

The CDR3 DNA reads as TGCGCCAGCAGCTTCACAGGGGAACAGCCCCAGCATTTT. Its protein product is CASSFTGEQPQHF. This chain joins TRBV5-1 and TRBJ1-5, with TRBD1 identical over 7 bases. V lost 2 bases and J lost 7; bases outside the gene matches: 3. CDR1 SGHRS and CDR2 YFSETQ come from the germline V gene. The CDR3 spans 13 residues.

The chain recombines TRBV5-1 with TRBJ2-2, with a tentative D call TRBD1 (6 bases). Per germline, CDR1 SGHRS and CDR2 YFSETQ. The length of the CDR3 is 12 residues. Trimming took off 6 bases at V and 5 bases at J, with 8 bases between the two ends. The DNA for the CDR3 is TGCGCCAGCACCGACAGGACCGGGGAGCTGTTTTTT. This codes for CASTDRTGELFF.

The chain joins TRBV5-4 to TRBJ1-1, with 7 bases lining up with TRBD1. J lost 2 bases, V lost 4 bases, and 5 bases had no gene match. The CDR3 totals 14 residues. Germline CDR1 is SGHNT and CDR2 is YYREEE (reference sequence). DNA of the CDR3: TGTGCCAGCAGCGCACAGGGGTACAACACTGAAGCTTTCTTT. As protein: CASSAQGYNTEAFF.

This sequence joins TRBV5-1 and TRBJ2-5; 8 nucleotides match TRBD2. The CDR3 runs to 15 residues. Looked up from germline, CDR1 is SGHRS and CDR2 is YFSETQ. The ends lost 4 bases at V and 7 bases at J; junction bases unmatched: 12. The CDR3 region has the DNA TGCGCCAGCAGCCTCGGGACTAGTAGAGATGGGACCCAGTACTTC. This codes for CASSLGTSRDGTQYF.

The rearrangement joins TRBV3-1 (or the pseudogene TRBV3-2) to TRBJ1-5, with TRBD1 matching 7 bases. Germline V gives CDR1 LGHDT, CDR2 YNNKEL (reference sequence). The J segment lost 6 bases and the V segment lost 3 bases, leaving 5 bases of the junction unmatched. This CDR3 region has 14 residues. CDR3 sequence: CASSQDRSGQPQHF. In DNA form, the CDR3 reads TGTGCCAGCAGCCAGGACAGGTCAGGTCAGCCCCAGCATTTT.